This TCR beta chain was captured by sequencing in a study of cytomegalovirus exposure and HLA in healthy donors. The CDR3 runs to 13 residues. Germline CDR1 reads LGHNA; CDR2 reads YNFKEQ. Deletions cut 4 bases from V and 7 bases from J, with 11 bases between. Sequenced by immunoSEQ multiplex PCR; TCRdb stores in-frame clones only, minus some. The sample includes approximately 46,000 clones, 92% of them seen just once. The clonotype originates from a man younger than 35 in good health and CMV-seronegative. Sequenced input: PBMCs. The chain is built from TRBV4-2 and TRBJ2-1; the D gene is possibly TRBD2 (5 bases). CDR3 coding DNA: TGTGCCAGCAGCCTCTCCCCGGGGAATGAGCAGTTCTTC. As protein: CASSLSPGNEQFF.